The 20 T cell receptor beta chains in this list originate from one sample, sequenced in a study of T-cell memory formation after mild COVID-19. One entry per CDR3 protein, called by TCRdb with MiXCR from the 5' RACE reads. This table holds 470,000 or so distinct CDR3 sequences, around a quarter found once. Sequenced input: PBMCs or a T cell subset sorted from them (not recorded which). The receptors derive from an adult woman who had mild COVID-19 (a few samples of this study predate the infection). Cell type and time point are not known.

J is TRBJ1-6 and V is TRBV5-1; D may be TRBD1 (6 bases). In germline, CDR1 is SGHRS, CDR2 YFSETQ. The CDR3 has 16 residues. V lost 0 bases and J lost 7, with 14 bases in between. The CDR3 nucleotides read TGCGCCAGCAGCTTGGCCTCAGGGGTCGGGAATTCACCCCTCCACTTT. Translated: CASSLASGVGNSPLHF.

This clonotype was picked up a small number of times. The chain employs TRBV7-9 and TRBJ2-5; the D is unclear. The CDR3 totals 12 residues. CDR1 and CDR2 (germline): SEHNR, FQNEAQ (reference sequence). The V end was cut by 7 bases, the J end by 8 bases, with 14 bases between. The DNA of the CDR3 is TGTGCCAGCATGGCGGCAGCGAGCACCCAGTACTTC. This sequence encodes CASMAAASTQYF.

The chain employs TRBV7-2 and TRBJ2-7; D uncertain. The germline V and J ends were trimmed by 3 bases and 2 bases, with 11 bases remaining between them. Germline V gene lookup returns CDR1 SGHTA and CDR2 FQGNSA. CDR3 size: 14 residues. CDR3: CASSLSQVAYEQYF. The CDR3 DNA reads as TGTGCCAGCAGCTTGAGTCAGGTAGCCTACGAGCAGTACTTC.

The chain uses TRBV14 and TRBJ2-1; D is ambiguous. CDR1 is SGHDN and CDR2 is FVKESK in the germline V gene. The V and J ends lost 1 base and 0 bases respectively, with 4 bases between them. The CDR3 covers 14 residues. In DNA form, the CDR3 reads TGTGCCAGCAGCCAAGTCGGCTCCTACAATGAGCAGTTCTTC. Residues: CASSQVGSYNEQFF.

The table lists this clonotype with a few counts. CDR3 sequence reads: CASSGDPGGAYEQYF. CDR3 nucleotide sequence: TGTGCCAGCAGCGGGGATCCCGGCGGGGCCTACGAGCAGTACTTC. The chain combines TRBV6-1 with TRBJ2-7; TRBD2 might be the D (6 bases). The V gene's germline CDR1 is MNHNS and CDR2 SASEGT. The V and J ends lost 6 bases and 2 bases respectively, with 17 bases between them. There are 15 residues in the CDR3.

The J gene is TRBJ2-5, the V gene TRBV24-1; 8 nucleotides agree with TRBD1. The CDR3 spans 15 residues. The V gene's germline CDR1 is KGHDR and CDR2 SFDVKD. The ends lost 0 bases at V and 5 bases at J; junction bases unmatched: 4. CDR3 nucleotide sequence: TGTGCCACCAGTGATTTGGAGACAGGGGTTGAGACCCAGTACTTC. Translation gives CATSDLETGVETQYF.

In regard to this clonotype: As the CDR3 is not closed by the conserved phenylalanine or tryptophan, this likely results from a read error. No DNA is shown, since the ends of the CDR3 on it are uncertain; the CDR3 is the one TCRdb lists. The chain links TRBV5-4 to TRBJ2-1; TRBD1 is the table's D call, not checked against the DNA. CDR1 and CDR2 from the germline V gene are SGHNT and YYREEE (reference sequence). Ends included, the CDR3 has 10 residues. The CDR3: CASSLRGVRT.

The gene calls are TRBV10-3 and TRBJ1-5; no clear D gene. Trimming left V 0 bases short and J 3 bases short, with 9 bases between. The length of the CDR3 is 15 residues. Germline V gives CDR1 ENHRY, CDR2 SYGVKD. The CDR3 sequence: CAISESGQNNQPQHF. CDR3 DNA: TGTGCCATCAGTGAGTCTGGTCAGAACAATCAGCCCCAGCATTTT.

The chain employs TRBV20-1 and TRBJ2-7, with D unclear. CDR1 and CDR2 from the germline V gene are DFQATT and SNEGSKA (reference sequence). The CDR3 is made up of 14 amino acids. Trimming shortened V by 2 bases and J by 6 bases, and 17 bases separated the two germline ends. CDR3 DNA sequence: TGCAGTGCTAGAATAGTAGGTTTAGAAGGCGAGCAGTACTTC. Translation gives CSARIVGLEGEQYF.

This clonotype showed up just a few times. The V gene is TRBV19, the J gene TRBJ2-7; D unresolved. The V and J ends lost 5 bases and 3 bases respectively, with 11 bases between them. CDR3 length: 13 amino acids. Germline CDR1 and CDR2: LNHDA and SQIVND (reference sequence). The CDR3 loop reads CASSHNLYYEQYF. CDR3 DNA: TGTGCCAGTAGTCATAACTTGTACTACGAGCAGTACTTC.

This chain uses TRBV6-1 with TRBJ1-1, with D uncertain. The CDR3 has 13 amino acids. In germline, CDR1 is MNHNS, CDR2 SASEGT. Trimming stripped 2 bases from V and 4 bases from J, with 8 bases between. CDR3 coding DNA: TGTGCCAGCAGTGAACCCATCACCACTGAAGCTTTCTTT. Protein product: CASSEPITTEAFF.

This clonotype was counted a few times. The rearrangement joins TRBV7-9 to TRBJ2-1; 7 bases agree with TRBD2. V shed 4 bases, J shed 9 bases, and the junction held 15 bases outside the gene matches. This CDR3 has 16 amino acids. CDR1 is SEHNR, CDR2 FQNEAQ, per germline (reference sequence). CDR3 sequence reads: CASSSLHSTSRVEQFF. The DNA of the CDR3 is TGTGCCAGCAGCTCCCTCCACTCGACTAGCCGTGTTGAGCAGTTCTTC.

A few counts support this clonotype. The V call is TRBV6-1, the J call TRBJ2-7, with D possibly being TRBD1 (6 bases). V lost 7 bases and J lost 5, with 21 bases in between. CDR1 and CDR2 (germline): MNHNS, SASEGT. The CDR3 is made up of 15 amino acids. In DNA, the CDR3 is TGTGCCAGCACCATTCCAGGGAACAGGGCCCACGAGCAGTACTTC. It codes for CASTIPGNRAHEQYF.

V and J are TRBV7-9 and TRBJ2-7; unclear D gene. The germline V and J ends were trimmed by 5 bases and 3 bases, with 5 bases remaining between them. Germline CDR1 is SEHNR and CDR2 is FQNEAQ (reference sequence). The CDR3 has 11 residues. The CDR3 loop is CASSTDYEQYF. The CDR3 nucleotides are TGTGCCAGCAGCACCGACTACGAGCAGTACTTC.

CDR3 protein: CSASLSLGKPQGRDTQYF. The DNA for the CDR3 is TGCAGTGCTAGTCTCAGTCTCGGCAAGCCACAGGGACGGGATACGCAGTATTTT. The chain employs TRBV20-1 and TRBJ2-3, with D perhaps TRBD1 (6 bases). Germline lookup yields CDR1 DFQATT and CDR2 SNEGSKA (reference sequence). The CDR3 has 18 amino acids. The ends were cut back, 3 bases at V and 6 bases at J, with 28 bases in the middle.

The V gene is TRBV4-1, the J gene TRBJ2-1; 10 bases map to TRBD2. Germline V gene sequence: CDR1 MGHRA, CDR2 YSYEKL. Trimming took 0 bases from V and 5 from J; bases not matched to a gene: 4. CDR3 length: 16 residues. The CDR3 reads CASSQEWLAGDNEQFF. The CDR3 nucleotides read TGCGCCAGCAGCCAAGAATGGCTAGCGGGGGACAATGAGCAGTTCTTC.

The table lists this clonotype with a few counts. J is TRBJ2-6 and V is TRBV5-4; a possible D gene is TRBD2 (5 bases). The CDR3 length is 16 residues. From germline, CDR1 is SGHNT and CDR2 YYREEE (reference sequence). V was trimmed by 0 bases and J by 0 bases, leaving 7 bases between them. This CDR3 reads CASSLGRGSGANVLTF. For the CDR3, the DNA is TGTGCCAGCAGCTTGGGACGGGGCTCTGGGGCCAACGTCCTGACTTTC.

This clonotype was seen a handful of times. The chain carries TRBV29-1 and TRBJ2-1; D tentatively reads TRBD1 or TRBD2 (5 bases each). Trimming pared 8 bases from V and 5 bases from J, leaving 19 bases between. Germline V gene lookup returns CDR1 SQVTM and CDR2 ANQGSEA. The CDR3 has 14 residues. CDR3 protein: CSPRWGTPHNEQFF. The CDR3 region has the DNA TGCAGCCCCCGGTGGGGGACCCCTCACAATGAGCAGTTCTTC.

This clonotype showed up just a few times. The chain has TRBV4-3 and TRBJ1-1; D is ambiguous. V was trimmed by 6 bases and J by 5 bases, leaving 13 bases between them. The CDR3 covers 13 residues. Germline V gene lookup returns CDR1 LGHNA and CDR2 YSLEER. This CDR3 is CASRQKHLTEAFF. CDR3 DNA: TGCGCCAGCAGACAAAAGCATCTAACTGAAGCTTTCTTT.

This clonotype appeared a few times. This chain uses TRBV7-2 with TRBJ2-7; TRBD1 aligns across 9 bases. Germline CDR1 and CDR2: SGHTA and FQGNSA. The CDR3 loop spans 15 amino acids. Germline trimming cut 1 base from V and 2 bases from J; bases unmatched to any gene: 3. The CDR3 nucleotides read TGTGCCAGCAGCTTAGTGACAGGGGGTCCCTACGAGCAGTACTTC. Amino acid sequence: CASSLVTGGPYEQYF.